This entry lists 21 T cell receptor beta chains sequenced from one sample in a study of blood T cell repertoires in COVID-19. This table comes from immunoSEQ multiplex PCR, and its TCRdb copy is limited to in-frame clones, with some not included. Of under 120,000 clones in the sample, less than 80% are singletons; the top ten hold 20% to 25%. Sequenced: peripheral blood. These receptors originate from a man between 65 and 80 years old with active or convalescent COVID-19.

This chain joins TRBV2 and TRBJ2-5; D not certain. Trimming removed 7 bases at V and 4 bases at J, with 7 bases between. The CDR3 is 11 amino acids. Per germline, CDR1 SNHLY and CDR2 FYNNEI. CDR3 region: CASTERETQYF. CDR3 sequence (DNA): TGTGCCAGCACCGAGCGAGAGACCCAGTACTTC.

The chain employs TRBV28 and TRBJ1-3, with D possibly TRBD1 on 6 matching bases. The CDR3 has 15 residues. Between the trimmed V and J ends, which lost 8 bases and 3 bases, there was a span of 17 bases. Germline V gene sequence: CDR1 MDHEN, CDR2 SYDVKM. CDR3 region: CASAPLSRGGNTIYF. The CDR3 region has the DNA TGTGCCAGCGCACCCCTGTCCAGGGGTGGAAACACCATATATTTT.

This clone was seen only a few times. CDR3 DNA: TGTGCCAGCAGCCACAACTACGAGCAGTACTTC. It specifies CASSHNYEQYF. The gene calls are TRBV11-2 and TRBJ2-7; D gene unclear. Trimming pared 5 bases from V and 3 bases from J, leaving 5 bases between. This CDR3 has 11 amino acids. Germline CDR1 is SGHAT and CDR2 is FQNNGV.

V usage is TRBV5-5 and J usage is TRBJ2-6; possibly TRBD1 for D (5 bases). The CDR3 is made up of 17 amino acids. Germline V CDR1 and CDR2: SGHKS, YYEKEE (reference sequence). V gave up 0 bases and J gave up 0 bases, with 10 bases separating them. The CDR3 sequence: CASSLVPGNSGANVLTF. The CDR3 DNA reads TGTGCCAGCAGCTTGGTTCCAGGGAACTCTGGGGCCAACGTCCTGACTTTC.

The V call is TRBV30, the J call TRBJ1-1; D may be TRBD1 (6 bases). This CDR3 region has 16 residues. Germline V gene data show CDR1 as GTSNPN and CDR2 as SVGIG (reference sequence). V was pared by 2 bases and J by 4 bases, with 20 bases between. The CDR3 reads CAWSLPWGGAPTEAFF. The CDR3 DNA sequence: TGTGCCTGGAGTCTCCCGTGGGGGGGGGCCCCCACTGAAGCTTTCTTT. The whole variable domain, remainder taken from reference TRBV30 and TRBJ1-1, is SQTIHQWPATLVQPVGSPLSLECTVEGTSNPNLYWYRQAAGRGLQLLFYSVGIGQISSEVPQNLSASRPQDRQFILSSKKLLLSDSGFYLCAWSLPWGGAPTEAFFGQGTRLTVV.

The rearrangement links TRBV30 to TRBJ1-5, with 7 positions matching TRBD1. CDR3 length: 12 amino acids. The V segment lost 5 bases and the J segment 7 bases; nucleotides outside the gene matches: 5. Germline CDR1 and CDR2: GTSNPN and SVGIG (reference sequence). CDR3 amino acids: CAWSDRTQPQHF. The DNA of the CDR3 is TGTGCCTGGTCGGACAGGACCCAGCCCCAGCATTTT.

V usage is TRBV27 and J usage is TRBJ1-6; tentative D call: TRBD1 (6 bases). V gave up 9 bases and J gave up 5 bases, with 17 bases separating them. Germline CDR1 reads MNHEY; CDR2 reads SMNVEV (reference sequence). There are 15 residues in the CDR3. CDR3 sequence (DNA): TGTGCCAGTCAACTCCGGAGACAGGATAATTCACCCCTCCACTTT. Amino acids: CASQLRRQDNSPLHF.

There are a few counts of this clone. This chain uses TRBV3-1 (or the pseudogene TRBV3-2) with TRBJ1-6, with a weak D call TRBD1 (6 bases). Germline V gives CDR1 LGHDT, CDR2 YNNKEL (reference sequence). The CDR3 extends over 14 amino acids. Deletions cut 2 bases from V and 6 bases from J, with 8 bases between. The CDR3 bases are TGTGCCAGCAGCCAACAGGACAGTAATTCACCCCTCCACTTT. This codes for CASSQQDSNSPLHF.

The chain has TRBV7-9 and TRBJ2-2; D remains unclear. This CDR3 region has 13 residues. Per germline, CDR1 SEHNR and CDR2 FQNEAQ (reference sequence). V was trimmed by 4 bases and J by 3 bases, leaving 6 bases between them. The CDR3 protein is CASSSEYTGELFF. For the CDR3, the DNA is TGTGCCAGCAGCTCAGAATACACCGGGGAGCTGTTTTTT.

This chain connects TRBV7-3 to TRBJ2-5, with TRBD2 identical over 8 bases. The CDR3 has 13 residues. Trimming at V came to 8 bases and at J to 4 bases, leaving 6 bases not matched to a gene. Germline lookup yields CDR1 SGHTA and CDR2 FQGTGA. CDR3 DNA: TGTGCCAGCGCCCCAAGCGGGGGAGAGACCCAGTACTTC. Translating it yields CASAPSGGETQYF.

This sequence joins TRBV7-2 and TRBJ1-1, with a possible D match to TRBD1 (5 bases). The V gene's germline CDR1 is SGHTA and CDR2 FQGNSA. The CDR3 length is 15 residues. Trimming took 3 bases from V and 1 from J, leaving 12 bases between them. CDR3 coding DNA: TGTGCCAGCAGCTTGTACAGGACGGGGAACACTGAAGCTTTCTTT. Translating it yields CASSLYRTGNTEAFF. The complete variable domain, with remaining parts taken from reference TRBV7-2 and TRBJ1-1, reads GAGVSQSPSNKVTEKGKDVELRCDPISGHTALYWYRQSLGQGLEFLIYFQGNSAPDKSGLPSDRFSAERTGGSVSTLTIQRTQQEDSAVYLCASSLYRTGNTEAFFGQGTRLTVV.

The CDR3 here is CASSLSGTGNEKLFF. CDR3 bases: TGTGCCAGCAGTTTATCCGGGACAGGGAATGAAAAACTGTTTTTT. V gene TRBV28 combines with J gene TRBJ1-4; 9 bases are shared with TRBD1. Germline V lookup: CDR1 MDHEN, CDR2 SYDVKM. The CDR3 length is 15 residues. The V and J ends lost 1 base and 5 bases, in that order; junction bases with no gene match: 2. Supplemented by reference TRBV28 and TRBJ1-4, the full variable domain reads DVKVTQSSRYLVKRTGEKVFLECVQDMDHENMFWYRQDPGLGLRLIYFSYDVKMKEKGDIPEGYSVSREKKERFSLILESASTNQTSMYLCASSLSGTGNEKLFFGSGTQLSVL.

V usage is TRBV7-8 and J usage is TRBJ1-2; 8 nucleotides align to TRBD1. Trimming cost V 5 bases and J 2 bases; bases outside gene matches: 7. The CDR3 length is 15 residues. Germline assignment: CDR1 SGHVS and CDR2 FQNEAQ. The CDR3 DNA reads as TGTGCCAGCAGCCCCTGGACAGGGTTAAACTATGGCTACACCTTC. Amino acids: CASSPWTGLNYGYTF.

This clone was detected only a few times. The chain is built from TRBV19 and TRBJ2-1, with 7 bases aligning to TRBD2. J lost 2 bases, V lost 1 base, and 2 bases had no gene match. The CDR3 runs to 15 residues. Germline CDR1 is LNHDA and CDR2 is SQIVND (reference sequence). In DNA form, the CDR3 reads TGTGCCAGTAGTATAGGCGGGAGTCCCTACAATGAGCAGTTCTTC. Translation: CASSIGGSPYNEQFF.

The CDR3 region has the DNA TGTGCCAGCTCACGGGGACAGGATAATTCACCCCTCCACTTT. It encodes CASSRGQDNSPLHF. The rearrangement links TRBV18 to TRBJ1-6; 8 nucleotides line up with TRBD1. The germline V gene encodes CDR1 KGHSH and CDR2 LQKENI. The CDR3 covers 14 residues. The V segment lost 4 bases and the J segment 5 bases; nucleotides outside the gene matches: 1.

The chain is built from TRBV13 and TRBJ1-1; TRBD1 matches at 7 bases. Trimming cost V 5 bases and J 7 bases; bases outside gene matches: 7. The CDR3 consists of 13 residues. Looked up from germline, CDR1 is PRHDT and CDR2 is FYEKMQ (reference sequence). Here the CDR3 DNA reads TGTGCCAGCAGCCCAGACAGGGCAAATGAAGCTTTCTTT. As protein: CASSPDRANEAFF. Full variable domain (missing parts from reference TRBV13 and TRBJ1-1): AAGVIQSPRHLIKEKRETATLKCYPIPRHDTVYWYQQGPGQDPQFLISFYEKMQSDKGSIPDRFSAQQFSDYHSELNMSSLELGDSALYFCASSPDRANEAFFGQGTRLTVV.

The J gene is TRBJ1-1, the V gene TRBV19; 7 nucleotides align to TRBD1. Germline CDR1 and CDR2: LNHDA and SQIVND (reference sequence). This CDR3 is built from 14 residues. V gave up 5 bases and J gave up 8 bases; unmatched junction bases: 11. The CDR3 sequence is CASSSPGGTVEAFF. The CDR3, as DNA: TGTGCCAGTAGTTCGCCGGGGGGGACAGTCGAAGCTTTCTTT.

The V gene is TRBV28, the J gene TRBJ2-7, with 8 bases identical to TRBD2. The CDR3 is 15 residues long. Looked up from germline, CDR1 is MDHEN and CDR2 is SYDVKM. Germline trimming cut 4 bases from V and 5 bases from J; bases unmatched to any gene: 10. CDR3 in DNA: TGTGCCAGCAGTTCCCCGGGGACTAGAGGTAACGAGCAGTACTTC. As protein: CASSSPGTRGNEQYF.

The V gene is TRBV5-6, the J gene TRBJ2-3, with 8 bases that match TRBD2. V lost 0 bases and J lost 1; bases outside the gene matches: 1. This CDR3 has 15 residues. Germline V gene sequence: CDR1 SGHDT, CDR2 YYEEEE. The CDR3: CASSLGGLGTDTQYF. CDR3 coding DNA: TGTGCCAGCAGCTTGGGGGGACTAGGCACAGATACGCAGTATTTT.

The chain has TRBV24-1 and TRBJ2-1; TRBD2 might be the D (6 bases). Germline CDR1 KGHDR, CDR2 SFDVKD. CDR3 length equals 17 residues. V dropped 5 bases and J dropped 4 bases, with 20 bases sitting between them. The DNA for the CDR3 is TGTGCCACCAGTGCGAGTGGGTTGCGGGGAGCATACAATGAGCAGTTCTTC. Protein sequence: CATSASGLRGAYNEQFF.

The chain carries TRBV19 and TRBJ1-6, with TRBD1 matching 8 bases. The V and J ends lost 3 bases and 9 bases, in that order; junction bases with no gene match: 10. Per the germline V gene, CDR1 is LNHDA and CDR2 is SQIVND (reference sequence). This CDR3 contains 16 residues. For the CDR3, the DNA is TGTGCCAGTAGTATCCGCGCGACAGGGGTCGCTTCACCCCTCCACTTT. Translated, it gives CASSIRATGVASPLHF.